Shown below are 25 T cell receptor beta chains from a single sample sequenced in a study of response to subunit inactivated influenza vaccine (dated by TCRdb to the late 2010s). The library was built by means of RT-PCR. Sequencing relied on an Illumina HiSeq 2500. TCRdb reworked the public reads: Q25 trimming with fastp, MiXCR clone assembly, productive beta chains retained. Rows with one shared CDR3 protein collapse into an entry with the most common genes and DNA. The sample contains 560,000 or so distinct CDR3 sequences, under 9% of them found a single time. The ten largest clones capture over 10% of the sample. The sequenced sample was PBMCs from blood, obtained about 23 months after vaccination. These TCRs come from a man in his fifties or sixties who received an inactivated influenza vaccine. Donor details come from another sample of the same person, matched by shared clones.

This clonotype was observed at least ten times. This chain joins TRBV15 and TRBJ2-3, with D possibly being TRBD2 (7 bases). Germline V lookup: CDR1 LNHNV, CDR2 YYDKDF (reference sequence). The CDR3 spans 17 residues. V was cut by 0 bases and J by 4 bases, with 17 bases left in between. The CDR3 DNA reads as TGTGCCACCAGCAGAGAAGGGGGGGTGGTCAGGGCAGATACGCAGTATTTT. Its protein product is CATSREGGVVRADTQYF.

J is TRBJ2-1 and V is TRBV28; TRBD2 agrees at 7 bases. CDR3 length equals 14 residues. Per the germline V gene, CDR1 is MDHEN and CDR2 is SYDVKM. Losses at the gene ends were 7 bases for V and 6 bases for J; bases not matched to a gene: 9. The CDR3 sequence: CASTGVGGFNEQFF. CDR3 coding DNA: TGTGCCAGCACTGGGGTGGGGGGGTTCAATGAGCAGTTCTTC. The full variable domain, with the rest looked up from reference TRBV28 and TRBJ2-1, is DVKVTQSSRYLVKRTGEKVFLECVQDMDHENMFWYRQDPGLGLRLIYFSYDVKMKEKGDIPEGYSVSREKKERFSLILESASTNQTSMYLCASTGVGGFNEQFFGPGTRLTVL.

This chain links TRBV27 with TRBJ2-1; 10 bases agree with TRBD2. Germline values: CDR1 MNHEY, CDR2 SMNVEV (reference sequence). The CDR3 spans 15 residues. V lost 10 bases, J lost 7 bases, and 13 bases stayed unmatched. The CDR3 nucleotides read TGTGCCAACCTGAACCTAGCGGGAGACTTGAATGAGCAGTTCTTC. This encodes CANLNLAGDLNEQFF.

This clonotype was seen a handful of times. This sequence joins TRBV7-2 and TRBJ1-2, with TRBD1 matching 8 bases. The CDR3 has 13 residues. CDR1 SGHTA and CDR2 FQGNSA come from the germline V gene. Trimming at V came to 5 bases and at J to 5 bases, leaving 4 bases not matched to a gene. The CDR3 region is CASSPTGEYGYTF. In DNA, the CDR3 is TGTGCCAGCAGCCCGACAGGGGAATATGGCTACACCTTC. The variable domain in full, with the rest retrieved from reference TRBV7-2 and TRBJ1-2, is GAGVSQSPSNKVTEKGKDVELRCDPISGHTALYWYRQSLGQGLEFLIYFQGNSAPDKSGLPSDRFSAERTGGSVSTLTIQRTQQEDSAVYLCASSPTGEYGYTFGSGTRLTVV.

V gene TRBV12-3 or TRBV12-4 combines with J gene TRBJ1-2; D ambiguous. Trimming removed 2 bases from V and 8 bases from J, with 24 bases in between. The CDR3 consists of 17 residues. CDR3 loop: CASSLKRGGNLGGGYTF. The CDR3 DNA follows: TGTGCCAGCAGTTTAAAAAGAGGAGGGAACCTGGGAGGCGGCTACACCTTC.

In its sample, this clonotype was seen a few times. The V and J genes are TRBV7-9 and TRBJ1-2; no reliable D call. CDR3 length: 12 amino acids. Germline-derived CDR1 and CDR2 are SEHNR and FQNEAQ (reference sequence). The V gene lost 2 bases and the J gene lost 6 bases, with 7 bases spanning the gap. The DNA for the CDR3 is TGTGCCAGCAGCTTAACGAGGGATGGCTACACCTTC. It yields the protein CASSLTRDGYTF.

This clonotype came up many times. The chain employs TRBV6-5 and TRBJ1-1, with 8 positions matching TRBD1. Germline assignment: CDR1 MNHEY and CDR2 SVGAGI. The CDR3 sequence is 12 residues long. V dropped 6 bases and J dropped 11; count of bases not matched to a gene: 8. CDR3 DNA: TGTGCCAGCAGCAGAACAGGGGGACTGGCTTTCTTT. Translation gives CASSRTGGLAFF.

The rearrangement uses TRBV6-2 or TRBV6-3 and TRBJ2-2; D is undetermined. From germline, CDR1 is MNHEY and CDR2 SVGEGT. Trimming cost V 6 bases and J 3 bases, with 14 bases left between them. The CDR3 is made up of 15 amino acids. The CDR3 DNA follows: TGTGCCAGCAGCCGCACAAGGACCCACACCGGGGAGCTGTTTTTT. Encoded protein: CASSRTRTHTGELFF.

A remark on this clonotype: This may be a read error: a much more frequent sequence differs by one nucleotide. J is TRBJ1-5 and V is TRBV6-1; 8 nucleotides agree with TRBD1. The DNA matches TRBJ2-3 better at its end, which makes the J call doubtful. This CDR3 has 15 residues. From germline, CDR1 is MNHNS and CDR2 SASEGT. The CDR3 sequence: CASRKGQGTNQPQYF. In DNA form, the CDR3 reads TGTGCCAGCAGGAAAGGACAGGGAACCAATCAGCCCCAGTATTTT.

This clonotype was counted between two and nine times. The gene calls are TRBV20-1 and TRBJ2-3, with 7 bases that match TRBD2. V shed 6 bases, J shed 5 bases, and the junction held 14 bases outside the gene matches. Germline assignment: CDR1 DFQATT and CDR2 SNEGSKA (reference sequence). The CDR3 loop spans 15 amino acids. CDR3 sequence: CSATLGGAGRDTQYF. The CDR3 region has the DNA TGCAGTGCGACTCTGGGAGGGGCAGGCAGAGATACGCAGTATTTT.

The rearrangement joins TRBV12-3 or TRBV12-4 to TRBJ2-7; D may be TRBD2 (7 bases). Between the trimmed V and J ends, which lost 5 bases and 4 bases, there was a span of 21 bases. CDR3 size: 16 residues. Here the CDR3 DNA reads TGTGCCAGCAGTCCCTCCGGGGGGCTTGGAGGGTACGAGCAGTACTTC. Amino acids: CASSPSGGLGGYEQYF.

The chain couples TRBV5-1 to TRBJ1-3; D unclear. Deletions cut 0 bases from V and 2 bases from J, with 9 bases between. Germline V gene sequence: CDR1 SGHRS, CDR2 YFSETQ. The length of the CDR3 is 15 residues. The CDR3 is CASSLDLATGNTIYF. CDR3 in DNA: TGCGCCAGCAGCTTGGATTTGGCAACTGGAAACACCATATATTTT.

The chain employs TRBV29-1 and TRBJ1-2; D gene unclear. Germline V lookup: CDR1 SQVTM, CDR2 ANQGSEA. The CDR3 sequence is 14 residues long. V lost 1 base and J 4 bases, leaving 13 bases between the germline ends. CDR3 residues: CSVEVKDSCYGYTF. The DNA of the CDR3 is TGCAGCGTTGAAGTCAAGGATTCTTGCTATGGCTACACCTTC.

The gene calls are TRBV7-2 and TRBJ1-4; the D gene is possibly TRBD1 (6 bases). Germline CDR1 SGHTA, CDR2 FQGNSA. Trimming pared 8 bases from V and 6 bases from J, leaving 16 bases between. The CDR3 has 14 amino acids. CDR3 nucleotides: TGTGCCAGCGGCCGCGGGGGGCGAGATGAAAAACTGTTTTTT. The encoded protein is CASGRGGRDEKLFF.

On this clonotype itself: The junction shows a germline mismatch at one end, possibly a read error. DNA of the CDR3: TGCGCCAGCAGTTTAGGGACAGGCCTATTCACAGATACGCGGTATTTT. It specifies CASSLGTGLFTDTRYF. The rearrangement links TRBV5-1 to TRBJ2-3; 8 bases line up with TRBD1. CDR1 is SGHRS and CDR2 is YFSETQ in the germline V gene. CDR3 length equals 16 residues.

This clonotype was counted between two and nine times. This chain connects TRBV5-1 to TRBJ2-5; TRBD1 matches 9 bases. Germline V gives CDR1 SGHRS, CDR2 YFSETQ. The CDR3 runs 15 residues. J gave up 3 bases and V 4 bases, and 7 bases lay outside the gene matches. The CDR3 reads CASSIRGTGKETQYF. The CDR3 DNA follows: TGCGCCAGCAGCATCAGGGGGACAGGGAAAGAGACCCAGTACTTC.

This clonotype was found a few times. This sequence joins TRBV11-2 and TRBJ2-7; either TRBD1 or TRBD2 may supply D (5 bases each). V was cut by 0 bases and J by 11 bases, with 20 bases left in between. Germline V gene data show CDR1 as SGHAT and CDR2 as FQNNGV. There are 15 residues in the CDR3. The CDR3 region has the DNA TGTGCCAGCAGCTTAGATCCGGGGCAGCCTCGTGTTGAGTACTTC. Translated: CASSLDPGQPRVEYF. The variable domain in full, with the rest retrieved from reference TRBV11-2 and TRBJ2-7, is EAGVAQSPRYKIIEKRQSVAFWCNPISGHATLYWYQQILGQGPKLLIQFQNNGVVDDSQLPKDRFSAERLKGVDSTLKIQPAKLEDSAVYLCASSLDPGQPRVEYFGPGTRLTVT.

Only a few counts were recorded for this clonotype. The chain carries TRBV6-1 and TRBJ2-7, with D possibly TRBD2 on 7 matching bases. V was cut by 4 bases and J by 1 base, with 11 bases left in between. Germline assignment: CDR1 MNHNS and CDR2 SASEGT. The CDR3 has 14 amino acids. The CDR3 DNA is TGTGCCAGCAGTGGGGGGGGCGTTTCCTACGAGCAGTACTTC. It codes for CASSGGGVSYEQYF.

The chain employs TRBV20-1 and TRBJ2-7; D is perhaps TRBD1 (5 bases). Germline CDR1 reads DFQATT; CDR2 reads SNEGSKA (reference sequence). The germline V and J ends were trimmed by 5 bases and 9 bases, with 14 bases remaining between them. This CDR3 is 11 amino acids long. The CDR3 spells CSASAVRGQYF. CDR3 nucleotides: TGCAGTGCTTCCGCAGTAAGGGGGCAGTACTTC.

This clonotype was picked up a small number of times. The chain uses TRBV7-9 and TRBJ2-2, with D perhaps matching TRBD1 (6 bases). V dropped 3 bases and J dropped 4 bases, with 12 bases sitting between them. CDR1 and CDR2 (germline): SEHNR, FQNEAQ (reference sequence). CDR3 length: 15 amino acids. CDR3: CASSFVDRFTGELFF. The DNA for the CDR3 is TGTGCCAGCAGCTTTGTGGACAGATTCACCGGGGAGCTGTTTTTT.

The chain is built from TRBV4-1 and TRBJ1-2; 7 bases fit TRBD1. The V segment lost 2 bases and the J segment 3 bases; nucleotides outside the gene matches: 3. Per the germline V gene, CDR1 is MGHRA and CDR2 is YSYEKL. CDR3 size: 14 residues. This CDR3 is CASSQRDRDYGYTF. The CDR3 nucleotides read TGCGCCAGCAGCCAACGTGACAGGGACTATGGCTACACCTTC.

This clonotype appeared many times. The chain employs TRBV29-1 and TRBJ2-3; D gene ambiguous. Trimming took 7 bases from V and 1 from J, leaving 12 bases between them. The CDR3 loop spans 13 amino acids. Germline assignment: CDR1 SQVTM and CDR2 ANQGSEA. This chain's CDR3 is CSAGVGGTDTQYF. CDR3 in DNA: TGCAGCGCCGGCGTGGGCGGCACAGATACGCAGTATTTT.

The chain uses TRBV6-2 or TRBV6-3 and TRBJ1-4; D remains ambiguous. This CDR3 is built from 18 residues. Germline CDR1 reads MNHEY; CDR2 reads SVGEGT. Trimming stripped 2 bases from V and 0 bases from J, with 16 bases between. CDR3 nucleotide sequence: TGTGCCAGCAGTTACGTTGCCCTATCTTCCACAACTAATGAAAAACTGTTTTTT. It yields the protein CASSYVALSSTTNEKLFF.

This clonotype was seen at least ten times. This chain connects TRBV10-3 to TRBJ2-7; no clear D. This CDR3 is built from 14 residues. The ends were cut back, 3 bases at V and 2 bases at J, with 11 bases in the middle. CDR1 ENHRY and CDR2 SYGVKD come from the germline V gene. CDR3 bases: TGTGCCATCAGTGAAGCCGGCAGAGCCTACGAGCAGTACTTC. It specifies CAISEAGRAYEQYF.

This clonotype was counted a few times. The chain uses TRBV5-6 and TRBJ2-7, with D perhaps matching TRBD1 (6 bases). This CDR3 is 14 amino acids long. Germline-derived CDR1 and CDR2 are SGHDT and YYEEEE. V gave up 4 bases and J gave up 2 bases, with 13 bases separating them. The CDR3 protein is CASSPTGLTYEQYF. In nucleotides, the CDR3 is TGTGCCAGCAGCCCTACAGGGCTAACCTACGAGCAGTACTTC.